This TCR beta chain was captured in a study of cytomegalovirus exposure and HLA in healthy donors. Study as a whole: Genotyping of roughly 400 donors showed that 80% to 85% belonged to the Caucasian-associated ancestry cluster.

Concerning this clone: Its antigen is as yet unknown.

Vbeta (60) and Jbeta (13) primers were used in the PCR. The repertoire was sequenced with immunoSEQ multiplex PCR; TCRdb's copy has only in-frame clones and lacks some. In the table there are about 180,000 clones, around 80% of which are singletons. This CDR3 is built from 16 residues. Germline lookup yields CDR1 SGHDN and CDR2 FVKESK. Trimming at V came to 0 bases and at J to 9 bases, leaving 10 bases not matched to a gene. Study findings and constraints: Later analysis identified about 17,000 TCR beta sequences associated with HLA alleles, using a false discovery rate threshold of 0.05. A later analysis reportedly found that, within productive TCRs, an Asian-associated ancestry cluster had fewer N-insertions than the mean observed across the roughly 690 donors. In a later analysis, a missense DCLRE1C variant was linked to TCR beta V- and J-gene trimming.

The source material was PBMCs. The TCR originated in a girl aged 5 to 17 in good health and CMV-seropositive. The V call is TRBV14, the J call TRBJ2-1, with 8 bases lining up with TRBD2. The CDR3 DNA follows: TGTGCCAGCAGCCAAGATGGCGCGGGAGGACTCCGTGAGCAGTTCTTC. Its protein is CASSQDGAGGLREQFF.